The T cell receptor beta chain under discussion was sequenced for a study of neoadjuvant nivolumab and ipilimumab in lung cancer. Unmatched junction bases numbered 10, after V lost 5 bases and J lost 7 bases. The CDR3 is 16 residues long. Germline V gene sequence: CDR1 SGHRS, CDR2 YFSETQ. The study's findings and limits: A small number of samples were TCR sequenced. Resected tumors had greater TCR richness and clonality than uninvolved lung.

Remarks on this clone: Its antigen remains unidentified.

Measured with immunoSEQ multiplex PCR; TCRdb has only the in-frame clones, and not every one. The data hold 25,000 to 35,000 clones, with about 92% observed a single time. The input for sequencing was peripheral blood, taken after neoadjuvant nivolumab, alone or with ipilimumab, at or shortly before surgery. This TCR was recovered from an adult with non-small cell lung cancer. V is TRBV5-1 and J is TRBJ2-1, with 12 bases lining up with TRBD2. The CDR3 reads CASRTGTSGFENEQFF. The CDR3 DNA sequence: TGCGCCAGCAGAACCGGGACTAGCGGGTTCGAGAATGAGCAGTTCTTC.